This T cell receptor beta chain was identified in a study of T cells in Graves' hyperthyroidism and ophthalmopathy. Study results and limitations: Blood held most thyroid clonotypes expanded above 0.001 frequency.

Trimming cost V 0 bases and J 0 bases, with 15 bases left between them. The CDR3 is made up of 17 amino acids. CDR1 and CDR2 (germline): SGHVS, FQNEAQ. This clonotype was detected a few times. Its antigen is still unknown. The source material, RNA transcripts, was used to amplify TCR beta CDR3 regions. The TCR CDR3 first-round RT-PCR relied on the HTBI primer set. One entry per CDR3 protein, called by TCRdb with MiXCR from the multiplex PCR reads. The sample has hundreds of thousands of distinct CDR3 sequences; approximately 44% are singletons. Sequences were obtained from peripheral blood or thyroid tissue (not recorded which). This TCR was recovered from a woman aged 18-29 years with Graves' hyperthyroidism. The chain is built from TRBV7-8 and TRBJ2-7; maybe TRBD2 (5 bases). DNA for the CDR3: TGTGCCAGCAGCTTAGCGGTAGTTGGGAGTAGCTCCTACGAGCAGTACTTC. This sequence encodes CASSLAVVGSSSYEQYF.